This TCR beta chain was obtained from a study of T-cell reconstitution after alpha-beta-depleted transplantation in children. Many counts were recorded for this clonotype. It was with unique molecular identifiers that the TCRbeta library was prepared. TCRdb reanalysed the PCR reads using MiXCR and keeps one entry per CDR3 protein. The sample shows roughly 590,000 distinct CDR3 sequences, over 15% of them seen only once. Germline V CDR1 and CDR2: MNHNS, SASEGT. V lost 5 bases to trimming and J lost 7 bases; unmatched junction nucleotides: 8. The CDR3 runs 14 residues. The sequences come from PBMCs from the stem cell graft donor, collected from the stem cell graft. This receptor was taken from a human donor who donated a stem cell graft to a child with acute myeloid leukemia. V is TRBV6-1 and J is TRBJ2-3, with TRBD1 identical over 8 bases. CDR3 nucleotides: TGTGCCAGCAGTCGGGACAGGTCCCCAAATACGCAGTATTTT. Translating gives CASSRDRSPNTQYF.